There are a few counts of the clone carrying this T cell receptor beta chain. Measured with immunoSEQ multiplex PCR; TCRdb has only the in-frame clones, and not every one. This sample has 65,000 to 90,000 clones; around 93% occur once, and the top ten carry 0.25% to 0.3%. This entry is derived from a study of technical replicates of blood from a few donors. The germline gives CDR1 KGHSY, CDR2 FQNENV. The CDR3 loop spans 15 amino acids. The V gene end was trimmed by 4 bases and the J gene end by 4 bases; junction bases not matched to a gene: 3. This receptor was obtained from a human donor in good health. Sequenced: T cells isolated from PBMCs. The chain joins TRBV16 to TRBJ2-2; 10 bases match TRBD2. The CDR3, as DNA: TGTGCCAGCAGCCCACAGCGGGAGGGCACCGGGGAGCTGTTTTTT. Protein product: CASSPQREGTGELFF.